The sequence of this T cell receptor beta chain was determined in a study of cytomegalovirus exposure and HLA in healthy donors. Broader study findings: Reportedly, fewer N-insertions than the 666-donor mean appeared in an Asian-associated ancestry cluster in a later analysis. Among CMV-associated TCR beta chains, most appeared HLA-restricted in a later analysis. When presence/absence was analysed, sequencing depth was taken to be roughly uniform across donors.

Worth noting for this clone: Antigen unknown.

Germline V CDR1 and CDR2: SGHDN, FVKESK. This CDR3 is 11 amino acids long. V shed 4 bases and J shed 9 bases, with 7 bases lying between them. Vbeta (60) and Jbeta (13) primers were used in the PCR. The assay was immunoSEQ multiplex PCR, and TCRdb's table has in-frame clones only and misses some. This repertoire shows 200,000 or so clones, 81% found once; its top ten account for around 2%. Specimen: PBMCs. The rearrangement uses TRBV14 and TRBJ1-3; no reliable D call. This clonotype was obtained from a woman in her late teens or twenties in good health and CMV-seropositive. In DNA, the CDR3 is TGTGCCAGCAGCCCAGGAGGCACCATATATTTT. Its translation is CASSPGGTIYF.